The rows below give T cell receptor beta chains drawn from one sample of a study of blood T cells in healthy people across ages. MiXCR, run by TCRdb on the 5' RACE reads, gives a single entry per CDR3 protein. The sample lists approximately 1,700,000 distinct CDR3 sequences, roughly two fifths occurring once. Sequenced input: blood. The source is a human donor in good health. Both conserved end residues are trimmed from each CDR3. A row's size may be missing; if present it is once, few, many or a size class.

j_gene | abundance | len | v_gene | CDR3aa
TRBJ2-3 | few | 14 | TRBV6-6 | AGSYPPGGSTDTQY
TRBJ2-7 | NA | 9 | TRBV6-5 | ASSKLYEQY
TRBJ1-4 | NA | 13 | TRBV7-9 | ASSQGGRVGEKLF
TRBJ1-1 | NA | 13 | TRBV7-3 | ASSLTPGANTEAF
TRBJ2-7 | NA | 11 | TRBV6-2/TRBV6-3 | ASWDRGYNEQY
NA | NA | 15 | TRBV12-3/TRBV12-4 | ASSLGGSSSSYNEQY
TRBJ1-2 | few | 11 | TRBV29-1 | SVQDGTAYGYT
TRBJ2-1 | NA | 11 | TRBV10-3 | AISYQGANEQF
TRBJ1-6 | few | 11 | TRBV20-1 | SARSGMNSPLH
TRBJ2-7 | few | 12 | TRBV7-9 | ASSFRAATYEQY
TRBJ2-7 | NA | 10 | TRBV29-1 | SVSDSSYEQY
TRBJ2-7 | NA | 13 | TRBV12-3/TRBV12-4 | ASSFGQERSYEQY
TRBJ2-3 | NA | 10 | TRBV20-1 | SARDQSDTQY
TRBJ1-1 | once | 12 | TRBV4-2 | ASSQDRLSPEAF
TRBJ1-1 | NA | 13 | TRBV4-3 | ASSQMTGGHTEAF
TRBJ1-5 | NA | 12 | TRBV12-3/TRBV12-4 | ASEIRVGNQPQH
TRBJ2-1 | NA | 12 | TRBV11-1 | ASSFRLSYNEQF
TRBJ1-2 | NA | 9 | TRBV20-1 | SAVHQYGYT
TRBJ2-1 | once | 11 | TRBV7-8 | ASSPRALNEQF
TRBJ2-7 | few | 13 | TRBV4-2 | ASSQRQGMGDVQY
TRBJ1-5 | few | 16 | TRBV15 | ATSRDPIGGDRNQPQH
TRBJ2-1 | few | 15 | TRBV12-3/TRBV12-4 | ASSFYPSGGSYNEQF
TRBJ1-1 | NA | 13 | TRBV6-1 | ASSPIRAVNTEAF
TRBJ2-6 | few | 14 | TRBV7-2 | ASSLAGTTGANVLT
TRBJ2-5 | NA | 13 | TRBV6-6 | ASSSHRVPGETQY
TRBJ2-1 | NA | 13 | TRBV15 | ATSGGWGGRNEQF
TRBJ2-3 | NA | 14 | TRBV12-3/TRBV12-4 | ASSFGGTHYTDTQY
TRBJ2-5 | NA | 11 | TRBV2 | ASSSEGRETQY
NA | NA | 14 | TRBV6-1 | ASSEVTNSSYNEQY
TRBJ1-6 | NA | 12 | TRBV27 | ASSSGRKNSPLH
TRBJ2-5 | NA | 14 | TRBV20-1 | SARDVRGTVQETQY
TRBJ2-5 | NA | 12 | TRBV3-1 | ASSFQHEGETQY
TRBJ1-5 | NA | 14 | TRBV7-8 | ASSPSSWGRNQPQH
TRBJ2-1 | once | 14 | TRBV7-2 | ASSFLGSVRYNEQF
TRBJ1-2 | few | 10 | TRBV29-1 | SVGGQGLANT
TRBJ2-1 | few | 13 | TRBV7-9 | ASSLDAVGFGEQF
TRBJ1-5 | NA | 12 | TRBV12-5 | ASGYPGTIGPQH
TRBJ2-5 | NA | 12 | TRBV25-1 | ASSEFRGGETQY
TRBJ2-7 | few | 18 | TRBV4-1 | ASSSQEGGGRRRDSYEQY
TRBJ2-5 | NA | 12 | TRBV3-1 | ASSQEGIAETQY
TRBJ1-2 | few | 12 | TRBV28 | ASNRGGGVGGYT
TRBJ2-1 | NA | 14 | TRBV9 | ARSYLTGMGGNEQF
NA | NA | 14 | TRBV4-2 | ASSPIGQGNMDEQY
TRBJ2-5 | NA | 14 | TRBV3-1 | ASSQVPDTGGETQY
TRBJ2-4 | few | 11 | TRBV29-1 | SVVGWALEEQY
TRBJ2-7 | NA | 14 | TRBV20-1 | SAQQDRLAGLYEQY
TRBJ1-2 | NA | 10 | TRBV6-5 | ASLAADYGYT
TRBJ2-3 | NA | 11 | TRBV11-2 | ASRRLGKDTQY
TRBJ1-2 | few | 12 | TRBV6-5 | ASSLQGEIHGYT
TRBJ2-1 | NA | 16 | TRBV4-1 | TSSQGLAGGSSYNEQF
TRBJ2-1 | NA | 12 | TRBV7-3 | ASSRSGSVHEQF
NA | NA | 11 | TRBV20-1 | SAPGTDHYEQY
TRBJ2-7 | few | 10 | TRBV6-2/TRBV6-3 | ASRNGYYEQY
TRBJ2-7 | NA | 14 | TRBV9 | ASSVDVAVHLGEQY
TRBJ1-2 | NA | 11 | TRBV9 | ASSVAGGVDYT